This is a list of T cell receptor beta chains from one sample in a study of T cell repertoires in cytomegalovirus infection. Each CDR3 protein gets one entry after TCRdb re-called the reads with MiXCR. The sample shows 830,000 or so distinct CDR3 sequences, about 33% of them seen only once. For these TCRs, the target antigens are not known. Sequencing used cultured CD8+ T cells from PBMCs, obtained from culture after CMV antigen stimulation. The receptor source for this set is a human donor in good health (CMV status not recorded). Some clones in this sample may be carry-over from other donors' samples. Each CDR3 is given with its conserved first and last residue. Each record gives: V gene, J gene, D gene, clone size, CDR3 DNA, CDR3 protein. The D gene is left open where the match is weak. Size values are once, few and many counts, or a class for expanded clones, and some rows have none.

>TRBV20-1|TRBJ1-1|TRBD1|.
TGCAGTGCTAGGACAGGGTTGGACACTGAAGCTTTCTTT
CSARTGLDTEAFF
>TRBV28|TRBJ1-2|.|few
TGTGCCAGCAGTTTTGACCCGGGAGCGGCGCAAGAGATTATTGCCGTCTACACCTTC
CASSFDPGAAQEIIAVYTF
>TRBV7-9|TRBJ1-2|.|many
TGTGCCAGCAGCCTCTCGGATTTTAACTATGGCTACACCTTC
CASSLSDFNYGYTF
>TRBV12-5|TRBJ1-1|.|few
TGTGCTAGTGTCAGGGGCGGATACACTGAAGCTTTCTTT
CASVRGGYTEAFF
>TRBV6-2/TRBV6-3|TRBJ1-4|.|few
TGTGCCAGCAGTTACTCGACGATGAGGGGAGAAAAACTGTTTTTT
CASSYSTMRGEKLFF
>TRBV5-4|TRBJ1-3|TRBD1|.
TGTGCCAGCACCCAGACAGGGGGCTCTGGAAACACCATATATTTT
CASTQTGGSGNTIYF
>TRBV6-6|TRBJ2-2|TRBD2|.
TGTGCCAGCAGTTACAAATTAGCGGGGGGCGAGAACACCGGGGAGCTGTTTTTT
CASSYKLAGGENTGELFF
>TRBV24-1|TRBJ2-1|.|.
TGTGCCACCAGTGATCCCTCCTTTCATGAGCAGTTCTTC
CATSDPSFHEQFF
>TRBV12-3/TRBV12-4|TRBJ1-1|.|few
TGTGCCAGCAGTCTCCCAGGTGGGGGCACTGAAGCTTTCTTT
CASSLPGGGTEAFF
>TRBV5-1|TRBJ2-3|TRBD1|.
TGCGCCAGCAGCTTGGAGGGGGCAATTGGAGATACGCAGTATTTT
CASSLEGAIGDTQYF
>TRBV7-8|TRBJ2-1|TRBD2|few
TGTGCCAGCAGCTTAGTAGGCGGGGGGGCCGGGTACAATGAGCAGTTCTTC
CASSLVGGGAGYNEQFF
>TRBV7-9|TRBJ2-1|.|few
TGTGCCAGCAGCCTTGGACGGACTGGGAGGAATGAGCAGTTCTTC
CASSLGRTGRNEQFF
>TRBV5-4|TRBJ1-1|.|.
TGTGCCAGCAGCGGCCAGGGGATAGACACTGAAGCTTTCTTT
CASSGQGIDTEAFF
>TRBV7-2|TRBJ1-1|.|few
TGTGCCAGCAGCTATACGTACACTGAAGCTTTCTTT
CASSYTYTEAFF
>TRBV7-9|TRBJ2-1|.|many
TGTGCCAGCAGCACGCTGGCGGGACAGAAGGGCAATGAGCAGTTCTTC
CASSTLAGQKGNEQFF
>TRBV12-5|TRBJ2-2|.|.
TGTGCTAGTGGTTTAACCAGGGAAAGGGCCGGGGAGCTGTTTTTT
CASGLTRERAGELFF
>TRBV6-1|TRBJ2-1|TRBD1|few
TGTGCCAGCAGTGGACAGGGATCCAATGAGCAGTTCTTC
CASSGQGSNEQFF
>TRBV27|TRBJ2-7|.|few
TGTGCCAGCAGGCCATCCCTGGGAGGCATCTACGAGCAGTACTTC
CASRPSLGGIYEQYF
>TRBV11-3|TRBJ2-4|.|.
TGTGCCAGCAGCTTAGATCAGAGAAACATTCAGTACTTC
CASSLDQRNIQYF
>TRBV6-6|TRBJ1-1|.|.
TGTGCCAGCAGTTACTCGTGGGGGCTGGACGGAGCTTTCTTT
CASSYSWGLDGAFF
>TRBV4-1|TRBJ2-7|.|many
TGCGCCAGCAGCCAGGGGCTCTCCTACGAGCAGTACTTC
CASSQGLSYEQYF
>TRBV7-8|TRBJ1-1|TRBD1|few
TGTGCCAGCAGCTTAAAAGGGACAGGGGGCATCACTGAAGCTTTCTTT
CASSLKGTGGITEAFF
>TRBV7-8|TRBJ2-1|.|many
TGTGCCAGCAGCGCCGGGACTTACAATGAGCAGTTCTTC
CASSAGTYNEQFF
>TRBV7-6|TRBJ1-5|.|.
TGTGCCAGCAGCTCGGACCTGGAGGGCAATCAGCCCCAGCATTTT
CASSSDLEGNQPQHF
>TRBV12-3/TRBV12-4|TRBJ1-5|TRBD1|many
TGTGCCAGCGGACGGAATCCGGGACAGGGAAGCGTTCAGCCCCAGCATTTT
CASGRNPGQGSVQPQHF
>TRBV27|TRBJ2-5|TRBD1|.
TGTGCCAGCAGTCCGGGGACAGGGCACCAAGAGACCCAGTACTTC
CASSPGTGHQETQYF
>TRBV7-2|TRBJ2-5|TRBD2|many
TGTGCCAGCAGCTTAGGACTAGCGGGGAGAGAGACCCAGTACTTC
CASSLGLAGRETQYF
>TRBV6-8|TRBJ2-1|.|.
TGTGCCAGCAGTTACGAGGACTGGGCGGGCAATGAGCAGTTCTTC
CASSYEDWAGNEQFF
>TRBV13|TRBJ2-1|.|.
TGTGCCAGCAGCTTAGGACTAGCAAACCACAATGAGCAGTTCTTC
CASSLGLANHNEQFF
>TRBV6-6|TRBJ2-3|.|.
TGTGCCAGCAGCTTCAAAGGGTCCCCCACAGATACGCAGTATTTT
CASSFKGSPTDTQYF
>TRBV7-6|TRBJ2-4|.|.
TGTGCCAGCAGCCTAAGACAGGCGACTAGCTCCCCCCTAGCCAAAAACATTCAGTACTTC
CASSLRQATSSPLAKNIQYF
>TRBV9|TRBJ1-1|.|few
TGTGCCAGCAGCGTAGAAGGGGGGACCAAGAACACTGAAGCTTTCTTT
CASSVEGGTKNTEAFF
>TRBV28|TRBJ2-1|.|few
TGTGCCAGCACCCTAAGGGGGTTAAGCTCCTACAATGAGCAGTTCTTC
CASTLRGLSSYNEQFF
>TRBV6-1|TRBJ2-5|.|.
TGTGCCAGCAGTGAAGGGGTGACAGTGGGCGAAAAGACCCAGTACTTC
CASSEGVTVGEKTQYF